This TCR beta chain was recovered during a study of T cell changes during pregnancy in multiple sclerosis. CDR3 size: 15 residues. Germline-derived CDR1 and CDR2 are KGHSH and LQKENI. Unmatched junction bases numbered 2, after V lost 3 bases and J lost 1 base. Profiling relied on immunoSEQ multiplex PCR, and the TCRdb table lists in-frame clones only, not all of them. The repertoire includes roughly 35,000 clones, over 75% of them detected once, and less than 1.5% sits in the top ten. This chain connects TRBV18 to TRBJ2-1; TRBD1 agrees at 8 bases. This receptor was taken from a female donor with multiple sclerosis, enrolled in a pregnancy study. The specimen comprised CD4+ T cells from peripheral blood mononuclear cells, sampled before pregnancy. This CDR3 is CASSPRQGSYNEQFF. The DNA of the CDR3 is TGTGCCAGCTCACCTCGACAGGGGTCCTACAATGAGCAGTTCTTC.